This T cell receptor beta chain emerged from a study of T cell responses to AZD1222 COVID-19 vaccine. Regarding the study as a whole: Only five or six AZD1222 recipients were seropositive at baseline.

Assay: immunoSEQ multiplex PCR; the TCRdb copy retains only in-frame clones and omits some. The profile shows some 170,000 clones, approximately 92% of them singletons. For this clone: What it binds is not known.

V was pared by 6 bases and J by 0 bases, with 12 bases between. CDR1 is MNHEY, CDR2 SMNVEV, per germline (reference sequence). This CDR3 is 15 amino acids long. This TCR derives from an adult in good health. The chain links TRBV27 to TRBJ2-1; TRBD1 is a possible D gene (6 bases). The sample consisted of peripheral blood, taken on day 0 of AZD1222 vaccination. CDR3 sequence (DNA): TGTGCCAGCAGCCCAGGACAGTACTCCTACAATGAGCAGTTCTTC. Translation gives CASSPGQYSYNEQFF.